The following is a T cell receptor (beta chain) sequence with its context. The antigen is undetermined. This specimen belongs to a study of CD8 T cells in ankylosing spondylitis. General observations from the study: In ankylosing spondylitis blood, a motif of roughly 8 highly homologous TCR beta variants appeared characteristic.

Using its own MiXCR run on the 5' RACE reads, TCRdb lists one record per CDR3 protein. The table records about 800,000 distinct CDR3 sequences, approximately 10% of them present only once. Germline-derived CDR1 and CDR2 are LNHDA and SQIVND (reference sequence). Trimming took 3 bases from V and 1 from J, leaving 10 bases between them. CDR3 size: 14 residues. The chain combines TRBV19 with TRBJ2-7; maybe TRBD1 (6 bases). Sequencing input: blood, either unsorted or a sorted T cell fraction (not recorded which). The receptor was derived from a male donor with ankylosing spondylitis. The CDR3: CASSIRGQSYEQYF. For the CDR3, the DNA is TGTGCCAGTAGTATTAGGGGACAATCCTACGAGCAGTACTTC.